The 26 T cell receptor beta chains reported below all come from one sample, sequenced in a study of shared clonotypes between healthy human individuals. Libraries were prepared by immunoSEQ multiplex PCR; TCRdb keeps only in-frame clonotypes and omits some of them. The sample records some 510,000 clones, 75% to 85% being singletons. Sequenced input: PBMCs. These receptors came from a woman aged 40 to 55 in good health. Some clones in this sample may be carry-over from other donors' samples.

To note about this clone: This sample includes further DNA sequences coding for the same CDR3. The chain combines TRBV29-1 with TRBJ1-1, with 9 bases identical to TRBD1. V was clipped by 7 bases and J by 0 bases; unmatched bases: 3. Germline CDR1 SQVTM, CDR2 ANQGSEA. The CDR3 loop spans 13 amino acids. CDR3: CSAGQGMNTEAFF. For the CDR3, the DNA is TGCAGCGCCGGACAGGGGATGAACACTGAAGCTTTCTTT. The full variable domain, completed using reference TRBV29-1 and TRBJ1-1, is SAVISQKPSRDICQRGTSLTIQCQVDSQVTMMFWYRQQPGQSLTLIATANQGSEATYESGFVIDKFPISRPNLTFSTLTVSNMSPEDSSIYLCSAGQGMNTEAFFGQGTRLTVV.

The sample holds a few counts of this clone. This may come from a read error, since a much larger clone is one base off. The chain links TRBV11-1 to TRBJ2-1, with 12 nucleotides matching TRBD2. V shed 5 bases, J shed 4 bases, and the junction held 6 bases outside the gene matches. The CDR3 is made up of 16 amino acids. The germline V gene has CDR1 SGHAT and CDR2 FQDESV (reference sequence). CDR3 nucleotide sequence: TGTGCCAGCAGCACCTCCGGGACTAGCGGGTACAATGAGCAGTTCTTC. It encodes CASSTSGTSGYNEQFF.

The genes are TRBV5-4 and TRBJ2-2; tentative D call: TRBD1 (5 bases). Germline V gives CDR1 SGHNT, CDR2 YYREEE (reference sequence). V gave up 4 bases and J gave up 2 bases, with 9 bases separating them. The CDR3 spans 14 residues. The CDR3 sequence is CASSMDINTGELFF. DNA for the CDR3: TGTGCCAGCAGCATGGACATCAACACCGGGGAGCTGTTTTTT.

The gene calls are TRBV4-2 and TRBJ2-7; 8 bases map to TRBD2. V shed 3 bases and J 0 bases; nucleotides not matched to a gene: 7. CDR3 size: 16 residues. Germline CDR1 is LGHNA and CDR2 is YNFKEQ. CDR3 protein: CASSQPRGGLSYEQYF. The DNA of the CDR3 is TGTGCCAGCAGCCAGCCCCGCGGGGGGCTCTCCTACGAGCAGTACTTC.

J is TRBJ2-7 and V is TRBV28; 8 bases map to TRBD2. The V gene end was trimmed by 8 bases and the J gene end by 4 bases; junction bases not matched to a gene: 10. Germline V gives CDR1 MDHEN, CDR2 SYDVKM. This CDR3 contains 14 residues. CDR3 nucleotide sequence: TGTGCCAGCCGAACCGCGGGGGGCCGGTACGAGCAGTACTTC. Encoded protein: CASRTAGGRYEQYF.

CDR3 in DNA: TGCGCCAGCAGGCTTCCGGGACTAGTAAGTTCCGGGGAGCTGTTTTTT. This sequence encodes CASRLPGLVSSGELFF. This chain connects TRBV5-1 to TRBJ2-2; 8 nucleotides agree with TRBD2. The trim removed 5 bases at V and 6 bases at J, leaving 12 bases unmatched. The CDR3 covers 16 residues. Germline loops: CDR1 SGHRS, CDR2 YFSETQ. Looking up the rest from reference TRBV5-1 and TRBJ2-2 gives the full variable domain: KAGVTQTPRYLIKTRGQQVTLSCSPISGHRSVSWYQQTPGQGLQFLFEYFSETQRNKGNFPGRFSGRQFSNSRSEMNVSTLELGDSALYLCASRLPGLVSSGELFFGEGSRLTVL.

The chain links TRBV5-1 to TRBJ2-5, with TRBD2 matching over 10 bases. V trimming: 0 bases; J trimming: 4 bases; junction bases outside the gene matches: 9. The CDR3 spans 17 residues. In germline, CDR1 is SGHRS, CDR2 YFSETQ. Here the CDR3 DNA reads TGCGCCAGCAGCTTGGCCGGGGCTAGCGGGAGCGGAGAGACCCAGTACTTC. Translated: CASSLAGASGSGETQYF.

The chain is built from TRBV19 and TRBJ1-5; TRBD1 might be the D (5 bases). Trimming took 2 bases from V and 5 from J, leaving 10 bases between them. CDR1 is LNHDA, CDR2 SQIVND, per germline (reference sequence). CDR3 size: 14 residues. The CDR3 DNA is TGTGCCAGTAGTATATCGGGGGGAGATCAGCCCCAGCATTTT. Protein: CASSISGGDQPQHF.

This rearrangement joins TRBV19 to TRBJ2-3, with a tentative D call TRBD2 (7 bases). The CDR3 runs to 14 residues. CDR1 and CDR2 (germline): LNHDA, SQIVND (reference sequence). Trimming cost V 5 bases and J 7 bases, with 16 bases left between them. The CDR3 region has the DNA TGTGCCAGTAGTGGGGGCGGGGGACGATATACGCAGTATTTT. Translation: CASSGGGGRYTQYF.

This clone was observed many times. The chain is built from TRBV13 and TRBJ2-5; 8 bases are a match to TRBD2. V gave up 6 bases and J gave up 1 base; unmatched junction bases: 1. Germline V gene data show CDR1 as PRHDT and CDR2 as FYEKMQ (reference sequence). The length of the CDR3 is 13 residues. The CDR3 region has the DNA TGTGCCAGCAGTAGCGGGACCCAAGAGACCCAGTACTTC. This gives the protein CASSSGTQETQYF.

The chain has TRBV19 and TRBJ1-5, with 10 bases that match TRBD1. The V and J ends lost 9 bases and 4 bases, in that order; junction bases with no gene match: 6. CDR1 and CDR2 (germline): LNHDA, SQIVND (reference sequence). The CDR3 contains 14 residues. The CDR3 loop reads CASTPGQGNQPQHF. Written as DNA, the CDR3 is TGTGCCAGCACCCCGGGACAGGGGAATCAGCCCCAGCATTTT.

J is TRBJ2-2 and V is TRBV6-5, with a tentative D call TRBD1 (5 bases). CDR1 MNHEY and CDR2 SVGAGI come from the germline V gene. Deletions cut 6 bases from V and 1 base from J, with 9 bases between. The CDR3 covers 14 residues. This CDR3 reads CASSRTLNTGELFF. CDR3 coding DNA: TGTGCCAGCAGCCGGACATTGAACACCGGGGAGCTGTTTTTT.

This clone was counted once. The rearrangement joins TRBV5-1 to TRBJ1-5; TRBD1 is a possible D gene (5 bases). V lost 0 bases to trimming and J lost 4 bases, with 8 bases between them. This CDR3 is built from 14 residues. CDR1 is SGHRS and CDR2 is YFSETQ in the germline V gene. CDR3: CASSLGQLNQPQHF. The CDR3 nucleotides are TGCGCCAGCAGCTTGGGACAGCTGAATCAGCCCCAGCATTTT.

This clone was detected only once. The genes are TRBV9 and TRBJ1-5, with D perhaps matching TRBD1 (6 bases). Deletions cut 4 bases from V and 9 bases from J, with 14 bases between. Germline V gene data show CDR1 as SGDLS and CDR2 as YYNGEE. The CDR3 runs to 13 residues. The CDR3 here is CASSTSLGGPQHF. The DNA for the CDR3 is TGTGCCAGCAGCACCTCTTTAGGGGGGCCCCAGCATTTT.

The chain recombines TRBV7-8 with TRBJ1-6, with TRBD1 identical over 9 bases. The CDR3 spans 16 residues. Looked up from germline, CDR1 is SGHVS and CDR2 is FQNEAQ. The trim removed 3 bases at V and 8 bases at J, leaving 8 bases unmatched. The CDR3 DNA reads as TGTGCCAGCAGCTTGTCCCGACAGGGGGTATATTCACCCCTCCACTTT. Protein: CASSLSRQGVYSPLHF.

This rearrangement joins TRBV7-8 to TRBJ2-7; 9 nucleotides match TRBD2. The J segment lost 1 base and the V segment lost 5 bases, leaving 9 bases of the junction unmatched. This CDR3 is 16 amino acids long. The V gene's germline CDR1 is SGHVS and CDR2 FQNEAQ. CDR3 sequence reads: CASSQRVAGVSYEQYF. CDR3 coding DNA: TGTGCCAGCAGCCAAAGGGTAGCGGGAGTTTCCTACGAGCAGTACTTC.

J is TRBJ2-7 and V is TRBV18; D remains unclear. CDR1 is KGHSH and CDR2 is LQKENI in the germline V gene. This CDR3 contains 13 residues. Between the trimmed V and J ends, which lost 0 bases and 5 bases, there was a span of 8 bases. CDR3 DNA sequence: TGTGCCAGCTCACCACCGGGGTTGGACGAGCAGTACTTC. It yields the protein CASSPPGLDEQYF.

The genes are TRBV11-3 and TRBJ1-1; TRBD1 might be the D (6 bases). The CDR3 loop spans 14 amino acids. The germline gives CDR1 SGHNT, CDR2 YENEEA. Trimming shortened V by 3 bases and J by 4 bases, and 12 bases separated the two germline ends. In DNA, the CDR3 is TGTGCCAGCAGCTTTCGCGGGGGCGTCACTGAAGCTTTCTTT. This gives the protein CASSFRGGVTEAFF.

The gene calls are TRBV6-5 and TRBJ2-3; a possible D gene is TRBD2 (6 bases). There are 15 residues in the CDR3. Trimming cost V 2 bases and J 4 bases, with 13 bases left between them. CDR1 MNHEY and CDR2 SVGAGI come from the germline V gene. The CDR3 loop reads CASSYGLATSDTQYF. CDR3 DNA: TGTGCCAGCAGTTACGGGCTAGCGACGTCAGATACGCAGTATTTT.

The genes are TRBV19 and TRBJ2-7, with TRBD1 matching over 7 bases. Germline trimming cut 5 bases from V and 3 bases from J; bases unmatched to any gene: 7. CDR3 length: 14 residues. Germline V lookup: CDR1 LNHDA, CDR2 SQIVND (reference sequence). CDR3 sequence reads: CASSPGQNFYEQYF. CDR3 in DNA: TGTGCCAGTAGTCCGGGACAGAACTTCTACGAGCAGTACTTC.

The rearrangement links TRBV7-9 to TRBJ1-2; D is possibly TRBD1 (5 bases). The CDR3 runs to 13 residues. V was cut by 5 bases and J by 6 bases, with 13 bases left in between. CDR1 and CDR2 from the germline V gene are SEHNR and FQNEAQ (reference sequence). The CDR3 here is CASSRRGGDGYTF. Written as DNA, the CDR3 is TGTGCCAGCAGCCGCCGTGGGGGTGATGGCTACACCTTC.

This chain joins TRBV4-1 and TRBJ2-5; tentative D call: TRBD1 (5 bases). This CDR3 comprises 13 residues. V lost 3 bases, J lost 5 bases, and 10 bases lay in between. Germline V gene data show CDR1 as MGHRA and CDR2 as YSYEKL. This CDR3 reads CASSQWGLETQYF. The CDR3 DNA reads TGCGCCAGCAGCCAGTGGGGCTTGGAGACCCAGTACTTC.

In its sample, this clone was seen a few times. The chain joins TRBV30 to TRBJ1-5; D call uncertain. CDR3 length equals 12 residues. Trimming cost V 3 bases and J 7 bases, with 10 bases left between them. The V gene's germline CDR1 is GTSNPN and CDR2 SVGIG (reference sequence). CDR3 in amino acids: CAWSKGGQPQHF. The CDR3 nucleotides read TGTGCCTGGAGCAAGGGAGGGCAGCCCCAGCATTTT.

CDR3 amino acids: CASSDRSYGYTF. CDR3 nucleotide sequence: TGTGCCAGCAGCGACAGGTCCTATGGCTACACCTTC. The V call is TRBV7-2, the J call TRBJ1-2, with D perhaps matching TRBD1 (6 bases). The V end was cut by 5 bases, the J end by 4 bases, with 8 bases between. Germline CDR1 SGHTA, CDR2 FQGNSA. The CDR3 sequence is 12 residues long.

The chain is built from TRBV5-1 and TRBJ2-6; 7 bases are shared with TRBD1. From germline, CDR1 is SGHRS and CDR2 YFSETQ. CDR3 length: 17 residues. With V trimmed by 0 bases and J by 2 bases, 5 bases remained unmatched. The DNA for the CDR3 is TGCGCCAGCAGCTTGGACAGGGGTATTCCTGGGGCCAACGTCCTGACTTTC. Its translation: CASSLDRGIPGANVLTF.

This chain joins TRBV7-7 and TRBJ2-1, with 8 bases identical to TRBD2. Germline values: CDR1 SSHAT, CDR2 FNYEAQ (reference sequence). V shed 4 bases and J 10 bases; nucleotides not matched to a gene: 6. CDR3 size: 13 residues. The CDR3 protein is CASSSGGEPEQFF. Written as DNA, the CDR3 is TGTGCCAGCAGCTCGGGGGGGGAGCCCGAGCAGTTCTTC.